This entry lists 24 T cell receptor beta chains sequenced from one sample in a study of blood T cell repertoires in COVID-19. Data came from immunoSEQ multiplex PCR; TCRdb stores just in-frame clones and leaves some out. The sample lists 100,000 to 150,000 clones, about 79% occurring once. Sequenced input: peripheral blood. The receptors were sampled from a woman between 45 and 60 years old with acute or convalescent COVID-19.

The chain links TRBV12-3 or TRBV12-4 to TRBJ1-1, with D perhaps TRBD1 (5 bases). Trimming took 3 bases from V and 3 from J, leaving 8 bases between them. The CDR3 runs to 13 residues. The CDR3 is CASSFDSYTEAFF. The CDR3 region has the DNA TGTGCCAGCAGTTTCGACAGTTACACTGAAGCTTTCTTT.

A single count supports this clone. The chain has TRBV6-6 and TRBJ1-1, with D possibly matching TRBD1 (6 bases). The V gene lost 5 bases and the J gene lost 11 bases, with 18 bases spanning the gap. The CDR3 is 13 residues long. From germline, CDR1 is MNHNY and CDR2 SVGAGI (reference sequence). CDR3 sequence (DNA): TGTGCCAGCAGTACCGACGGGTTGGGGGCCGCTTTCTTT. This translates into CASSTDGLGAAFF.

The V and J genes are TRBV3-1 (or the pseudogene TRBV3-2) and TRBJ2-7, with a tentative D call TRBD1 (5 bases). V was clipped by 2 bases and J by 13 bases, with 15 bases between them. Germline V gene data show CDR1 as LGHDT and CDR2 as YNNKEL (reference sequence). This CDR3 region has 12 residues. In nucleotides, the CDR3 is TGTGCCAGCAGCCAAACAGGTTCCTATCTCTACTTC. Encoded protein: CASSQTGSYLYF.

V usage is TRBV2 and J usage is TRBJ2-1; possibly TRBD2 for D (5 bases). Germline values: CDR1 SNHLY, CDR2 FYNNEI. Trimming took off 3 bases at V and 9 bases at J, with 12 bases between the two ends. The CDR3 extends over 13 amino acids. This CDR3 reads CASSDPLGGEQFF. DNA for the CDR3: TGTGCCAGCAGTGACCCACTAGGCGGTGAGCAGTTCTTC.

About this clone: The germline gene is not matched at one end of the junction; a read error may be the cause. V usage is TRBV29-1 and J usage is TRBJ1-4; tentatively, D is TRBD1 (6 bases). The CDR3 length is 13 residues. Germline CDR1 is SQVTM and CDR2 is ANQGSEA. The CDR3 DNA reads as TGCAGCGTTGCGGACAGTCCCGGGGAAAAAGTGTTTTTT. Translation gives CSVADSPGEKVFF.

This clone was seen more than once but under ten times. In nucleotides, the CDR3 is TGTGCCATCAGTGCCCCAGGGGACACTGAAGCTTTCTTT. Residues: CAISAPGDTEAFF. This chain uses TRBV10-3 with TRBJ1-1; tentative D call: TRBD1 (6 bases). Germline V CDR1 and CDR2: ENHRY, SYGVKD. Deletions cut 4 bases from V and 3 bases from J, with 9 bases between. This CDR3 is 13 amino acids long.

The V and J genes are TRBV28 and TRBJ1-6; D uncertain. The CDR3 extends over 12 amino acids. Germline V lookup: CDR1 MDHEN, CDR2 SYDVKM. V lost 5 bases and J 13 bases, leaving 12 bases between the germline ends. CDR3: CASSATGRPLHF. Here the CDR3 DNA reads TGTGCCAGCAGTGCGACCGGGAGGCCCCTCCACTTT.

This clone came up a few times. The chain uses TRBV24-1 and TRBJ2-3; 10 bases agree with TRBD2. Per the germline V gene, CDR1 is KGHDR and CDR2 is SFDVKD. The junction had 3 bases not matched to a gene; V was cut back by 5 bases and J by 2 bases. CDR3 length: 15 amino acids. In DNA form, the CDR3 reads TGTGCCACCAGTGGGACTAGCGGATACACAGATACGCAGTATTTT. It yields the protein CATSGTSGYTDTQYF.

V gene TRBV3-1 (or the pseudogene TRBV3-2) combines with J gene TRBJ2-7; 9 nucleotides line up with TRBD2. Losses at the gene ends were 4 bases for V and 6 bases for J; bases not matched to a gene: 10. CDR3 length: 15 amino acids. CDR1 and CDR2 (germline): LGHDT, YNNKEL (reference sequence). The CDR3 protein is CASSPFGTSHREQYF. The CDR3 DNA sequence: TGTGCCAGCAGCCCTTTTGGGACTAGCCACCGCGAGCAGTACTTC.

This clone came up a few times. This sequence joins TRBV7-2 and TRBJ1-5, with TRBD1 as a possible D gene (6 bases). The CDR3 sequence is 15 residues long. Germline CDR1 and CDR2: SGHTA and FQGNSA. The V gene lost 5 bases and the J gene lost 2 bases, with 13 bases spanning the gap. The CDR3 loop reads CASSGDRQGNQPQHF. The DNA of the CDR3 is TGTGCCAGCAGCGGGGACCGACAGGGCAATCAGCCCCAGCATTTT.

J is TRBJ2-3 and V is TRBV19; 10 bases are shared with TRBD2. Germline CDR1 reads LNHDA; CDR2 reads SQIVND (reference sequence). Trimming at V came to 2 bases and at J to 2 bases, leaving 10 bases not matched to a gene. The CDR3 contains 18 residues. CDR3 loop: CASSIKIPSGGYTDTQYF. The CDR3 bases are TGTGCCAGTAGTATAAAAATCCCTAGCGGGGGATACACAGATACGCAGTATTTT.

The V call is TRBV30, the J call TRBJ1-2, with D unclear. Germline CDR1 is GTSNPN and CDR2 is SVGIG (reference sequence). The CDR3 sequence is 13 residues long. The ends were cut back, 0 bases at V and 1 base at J, with 6 bases in the middle. The CDR3, as DNA: TGTGCCTGGAGTGTCCCGGGTAACTATGGCTACACCTTC. Amino acid sequence: CAWSVPGNYGYTF.

This chain uses TRBV2 with TRBJ1-5; unclear D gene. Trimming stripped 6 bases from V and 0 bases from J, with 12 bases between. The CDR3 extends over 15 amino acids. Looked up from germline, CDR1 is SNHLY and CDR2 is FYNNEI. CDR3 sequence: CASRLTDNSNQPQHF. The DNA of the CDR3 is TGTGCCAGCAGGCTCACAGATAATAGCAATCAGCCCCAGCATTTT.

The V gene is TRBV6-1, the J gene TRBJ1-1, with unresolved D. Trimming cost V 3 bases and J 8 bases, with 7 bases left between them. Germline assignment: CDR1 MNHNS and CDR2 SASEGT. This CDR3 region has 11 residues. The CDR3 DNA follows: TGTGCCAGCAGTGAGGCCTCGGAAGCTTTCTTT. It yields the protein CASSEASEAFF.

The chain employs TRBV7-2 and TRBJ1-6; D remains unclear. The V gene lost 6 bases and the J gene lost 6 bases, with 15 bases spanning the gap. Germline V gene lookup returns CDR1 SGHTA and CDR2 FQGNSA. The CDR3 has 15 amino acids. The CDR3 spells CASSVLASANSPLHF. The CDR3 DNA reads as TGTGCCAGCAGTGTTTTGGCCAGTGCTAATTCACCCCTCCACTTT. The full variable domain, in which reference TRBV7-2 and TRBJ1-6 provide the parts outside the CDR3, is GAGVSQSPSNKVTEKGKDVELRCDPISGHTALYWYRQSLGQGLEFLIYFQGNSAPDKSGLPSDRFSAERTGGSVSTLTIQRTQQEDSAVYLCASSVLASANSPLHFGNGTRLTVT.

The chain couples TRBV2 to TRBJ1-2, with D possibly TRBD1 on 5 matching bases. The CDR3 runs to 13 residues. CDR1 and CDR2 from the germline V gene are SNHLY and FYNNEI. V lost 3 bases and J 3 bases, leaving 8 bases between the germline ends. The CDR3: CASSDRVDYGYTF. The CDR3 DNA is TGTGCCAGCAGTGACAGGGTGGACTATGGCTACACCTTC.

This clone was observed a handful of times. This chain links TRBV19 with TRBJ1-4; TRBD1 aligns across 8 bases. V lost 4 bases to trimming and J lost 7 bases; unmatched junction nucleotides: 8. In germline, CDR1 is LNHDA, CDR2 SQIVND (reference sequence). The length of the CDR3 is 15 residues. The CDR3 region has the DNA TGTGCCAGTAGTAACCTGACAGGGGAGACTGAAAAACTGTTTTTT. Translated: CASSNLTGETEKLFF.

This sequence joins TRBV30 and TRBJ1-4, with 7 bases that match TRBD1. CDR3 length: 12 amino acids. V dropped 8 bases and J dropped 5; count of bases not matched to a gene: 5. Germline loops: CDR1 GTSNPN, CDR2 SVGIG (reference sequence). The DNA for the CDR3 is TGTGCCGGGAAGGACAGGAATGAAAAACTGTTTTTT. Its protein is CAGKDRNEKLFF.

This clone was found once. V usage is TRBV7-9 and J usage is TRBJ1-1; D uncertain. The CDR3 has 11 amino acids. Germline loops: CDR1 SEHNR, CDR2 FQNEAQ (reference sequence). Deletions cut 4 bases from V and 8 bases from J, with 8 bases between. The CDR3 spells CASSSRAEAFF. CDR3 nucleotide sequence: TGTGCCAGCAGCTCAAGAGCCGAAGCTTTCTTT.

The chain is built from TRBV18 and TRBJ2-7; TRBD1 agrees at 10 bases. Trimming at V came to 3 bases and at J to 7 bases, leaving 9 bases not matched to a gene. Per germline, CDR1 KGHSH and CDR2 LQKENI. This CDR3 has 15 amino acids. This CDR3 reads CASSPYGTGVREQYF. CDR3 nucleotide sequence: TGTGCCAGCTCACCCTACGGGACAGGGGTGAGGGAGCAGTACTTC.

This clone has just one count. The chain is built from TRBV30 and TRBJ2-5; unclear D gene. This CDR3 spans 11 amino acids. V lost 0 bases and J lost 4, with 3 bases in between. Germline V gene lookup returns CDR1 GTSNPN and CDR2 SVGIG (reference sequence). The CDR3 loop reads CAWSVRETQYF. In nucleotides, the CDR3 is TGTGCCTGGAGTGTTAGAGAGACCCAGTACTTC.

The table lists this clone with a few counts. The chain joins TRBV19 to TRBJ1-2; D might be TRBD1 (5 bases). This CDR3 comprises 13 residues. Per germline, CDR1 LNHDA and CDR2 SQIVND (reference sequence). V gave up 5 bases and J gave up 5 bases, with 12 bases separating them. The CDR3 DNA is TGTGCCAGTAGTGCCGACAGATATTATGGCTACACCTTC. Its protein is CASSADRYYGYTF.

The chain uses TRBV12-5 and TRBJ1-2, with a possible D match to TRBD1 (6 bases). Looked up from germline, CDR1 is LGHNT and CDR2 is FRNRAP. This CDR3 has 13 residues. V dropped 3 bases and J dropped 6 bases, with 11 bases sitting between them. CDR3 sequence reads: CASGFGGADGYTF. In nucleotides, the CDR3 is TGTGCTAGTGGTTTTGGGGGGGCGGATGGCTACACCTTC.

This chain connects TRBV21-1 to TRBJ2-1; the D call in the table, TRBD1, was not verified against the DNA. TRBV21-1 is a recognized pseudogene. This CDR3 is 14 amino acids long. This chain's CDR3 is CASSKWTGGNEQFF. The CDR3 nucleotides are TGTGCCAGCAGCAAGTGGACAGGTGGCAATGAGCAGTTCTTC.